This T cell receptor beta chain was identified during a study of regulatory T cells in long-lasting Graves disease. Notes on the study in general: Possibly, accuracy suffered from the small sample size. Preferential use of TRBV28, TRBJ1-2 and TRBJ2-5 was seen in persistent disease.

With iRepertoire HTBI primers and Arm-PCR of CDR3 regions, TCR beta libraries were built. TCRdb re-derived calls from the multiplex PCR reads in MiXCR, one entry per CDR3 protein. Of more than 450,000 distinct CDR3 sequences listed, around 11% are singletons. Sample time point: newly diagnosed GD, antithyroid drugs for less than 3 months. PBMCs provided the RNA from which the TCR library was made. This clonotype showed up many times. Antigen unknown. Germline assignment: CDR1 SGHRS and CDR2 YFSETQ. The CDR3 contains 14 residues. Trimming took 0 bases from V and 3 from J, leaving 10 bases between them. Separately, the same data were catalogued under a study of T cells in Graves' hyperthyroidism and ophthalmopathy. That paper adds: HTBI primers were employed in a first-round RT-PCR of the TCR CDR3.

Sequenced material: peripheral blood mononuclear cells (PBMCs), taken at new diagnosis, from a patient treated with antithyroid drugs. This clonotype was obtained from a young woman with Graves disease. The chain is built from TRBV5-1 and TRBJ2-7, with D hard to call. The CDR3 region has the DNA TGCGCCAGCAGCTTGGGGGCAGATTTCTACGAGCAGTACTTC. Its protein is CASSLGADFYEQYF.